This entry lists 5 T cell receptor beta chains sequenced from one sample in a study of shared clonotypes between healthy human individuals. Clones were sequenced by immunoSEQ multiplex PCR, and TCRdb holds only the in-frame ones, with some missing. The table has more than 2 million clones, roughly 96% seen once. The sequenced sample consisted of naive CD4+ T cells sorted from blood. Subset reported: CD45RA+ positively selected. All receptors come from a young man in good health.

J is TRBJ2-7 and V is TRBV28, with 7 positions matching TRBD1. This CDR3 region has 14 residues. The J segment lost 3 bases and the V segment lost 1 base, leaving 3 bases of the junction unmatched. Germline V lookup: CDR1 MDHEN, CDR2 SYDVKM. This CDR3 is CASSLLRQGYEQYF. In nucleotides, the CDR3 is TGTGCCAGCAGTTTATTAAGACAGGGCTACGAGCAGTACTTC.

Here the CDR3 reads CASSLGQAILTEAFF. The CDR3 DNA sequence: TGTGCCAGCAGCTTGGGACAGGCGATCCTCACTGAAGCTTTCTTT. This chain uses TRBV5-6 with TRBJ1-1; weak D call: TRBD1 (6 bases). Trimming removed 0 bases from V and 4 bases from J, with 13 bases in between. This CDR3 is built from 15 residues. The germline V gene has CDR1 SGHDT and CDR2 YYEEEE.

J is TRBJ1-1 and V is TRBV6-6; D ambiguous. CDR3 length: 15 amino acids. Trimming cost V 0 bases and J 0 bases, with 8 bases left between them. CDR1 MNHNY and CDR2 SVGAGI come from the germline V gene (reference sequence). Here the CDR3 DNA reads TGTGCCAGCAGTTACTCGTGGGGAGTGAACACTGAAGCTTTCTTT. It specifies CASSYSWGVNTEAFF.

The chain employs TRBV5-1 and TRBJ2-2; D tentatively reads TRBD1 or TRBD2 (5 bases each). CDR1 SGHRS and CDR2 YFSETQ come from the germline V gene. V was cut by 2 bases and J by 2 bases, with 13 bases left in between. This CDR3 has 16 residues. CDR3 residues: CASSFTGTHNTGELFF. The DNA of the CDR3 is TGCGCCAGCAGCTTCACCGGGACCCATAACACCGGGGAGCTGTTTTTT.

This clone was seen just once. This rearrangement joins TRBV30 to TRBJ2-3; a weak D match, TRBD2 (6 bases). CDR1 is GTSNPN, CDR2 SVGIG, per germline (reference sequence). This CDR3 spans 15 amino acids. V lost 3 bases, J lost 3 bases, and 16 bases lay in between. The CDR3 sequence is CAWSLRRAATDTQYF. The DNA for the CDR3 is TGTGCCTGGAGCCTCAGGAGGGCCGCGACAGATACGCAGTATTTT.